This T cell receptor beta chain was profiled in a study of blood T cell repertoires in COVID-19 (dated by TCRdb to about 2020). In terms of the full investigation: Samples covering the acute and convalescent phases of COVID-19 were provided by collaborators in the United States, Italy and Spain. The prospective study material was composed of cDNA or gDNA derived from T cells, B-cell-depleted T cells, or PBMCs. The repertoires were released in a freely available public database intended as a resource for research on the immune response to SARS-CoV-2. The samples were drawn from two sources: the first 160 participants of the ongoing ImmuneRACE study, and 1,254 subjects contributed by 6 global collaborators. Subjects who had been exposed to COVID-19, were actively infected with it, or had recovered from it provided the deeply sampled blood TCRbeta repertoires that made up the dataset. A de-identified subject ID, COVID-19 status, age in years and sex were almost always included in the sample metadata. Where HLA class I and class II types were available, the types were taken from metadata supplied by the sample provider, not from assay-based typing.

In regard to this clone: No antigen is known for it. Nothing much larger sits one base from this clone, and base qualities are not available.

Whole blood was collected in K2EDTA tubes by collaborating institutions according to the institutions' own protocols. For TCRbeta analysis, collaborators shipped samples in one of three forms: frozen whole blood, isolated PBMCs, or DNA extracted from either of those sample types. General findings and caveats noted by the study authors: The amount of clinical and demographic metadata varied by source and participant and was provided uncurated.

TCRbeta CDR3 regions were amplified from genomic DNA using the immunoSEQ Assay, a bias-controlled multiplex PCR. Per the authors' processing: Within the assay, amplification of reference gene primers was used to estimate how many nucleated cells each sample contained. To quantify the absolute abundance of each unique TCRbeta CDR3 rearrangement, sequence reads were collapsed and filtered. For each sample, productive Simpson clonality was calculated as the square root of Simpson's diversity index across productive rearrangements. TCRdb took over this immuneACCESS table, retaining in-frame rearrangements with V and J assigned. Such tables are incomplete; in checked studies, under half of the missing clones stem from an unresolved V gene, and the remainder is unexplained. V and J calls and clone size are those listed in that table; D and trimming were worked out from the DNA. Here the sample has about 140,000 clones; 84% occur a single time. Of the sample, just under 9% is held by the ten largest clones.

For CDR1 and CDR2, the germline V gene lists LGHNA and YNFKEQ. The CDR3 goes from the cysteine to the phenylalanine over 12 residues. Of all the DNA, just the CDR3 is kept, 36 bases in frame from base 1. Unmatched junction bases come to 9, with V trimmed by 4 bases and J by 15 bases. The source material was peripheral blood. The chain was built from TRBV4-2 and TRBJ2-1, and 7 junctional nucleotides match TRBD1. The clonotype comes from a woman aged 80 or over in a cohort sampled during active or convalescent COVID-19. The CDR3 protein sequence reads: CASSRQGNGLFF. The nucleotide sequence reads TGTGCCAGCAGCCGACAGGGAAATGGACTGTTCTTC.